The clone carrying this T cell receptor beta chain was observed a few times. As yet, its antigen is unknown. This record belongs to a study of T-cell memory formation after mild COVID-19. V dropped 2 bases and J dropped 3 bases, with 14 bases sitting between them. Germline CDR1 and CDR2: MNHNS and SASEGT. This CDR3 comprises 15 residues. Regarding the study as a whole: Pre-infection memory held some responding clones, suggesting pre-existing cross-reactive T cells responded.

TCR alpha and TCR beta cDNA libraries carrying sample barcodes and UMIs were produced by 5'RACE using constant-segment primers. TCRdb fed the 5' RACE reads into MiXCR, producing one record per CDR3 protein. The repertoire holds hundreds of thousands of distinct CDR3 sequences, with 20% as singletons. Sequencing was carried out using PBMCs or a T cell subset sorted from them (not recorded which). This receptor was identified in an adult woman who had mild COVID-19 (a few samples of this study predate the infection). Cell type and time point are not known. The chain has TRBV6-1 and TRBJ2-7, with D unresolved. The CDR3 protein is CASSESSENYYEQYF. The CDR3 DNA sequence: TGTGCCAGCAGTGAATCGTCAGAGAATTACTACGAGCAGTACTTC.